This T cell receptor (beta chain) derives from a study of blood T cell repertoires in COVID-19. Study overall: T cells, B-cell-depleted T cells, or PBMCs supplied cDNA or gDNA.

This clone came up once. The protocol was immunoSEQ multiplex PCR, while the TCRdb copy is restricted to in-frame clones and leaves out a portion. Altogether roughly 250,000 clones are present, 87% being singletons, with the ten largest covering about 6.9%. The V gene's germline CDR1 is MNHEY and CDR2 SVGAGI. The CDR3 loop spans 12 amino acids. The V end was cut by 3 bases, the J end by 7 bases, with 7 bases between. The clonotype comes from a woman between 25 and 40 years old with acute COVID-19. The sample comprised PBMCs or T cells enriched from blood (not recorded which). The rearrangement links TRBV6-5 to TRBJ2-1; D not resolved. CDR3 bases: TGTGCCAGCAGTTATGGCGGAAATGAGCAGTTCTTC. Translated, it gives CASSYGGNEQFF.